Listed below are T cell receptor beta chains from one sample, sequenced in a study of T cell responses to AZD1222 COVID-19 vaccine. Only in-frame clones appear in the TCRdb table, and some are missing; sequencing was by immunoSEQ multiplex PCR. The table records under 140,000 clones, over 90% of them present only once. The sample here was peripheral blood, taken 28 days after the second AZD1222 dose. The receptor set was obtained from an adult who received the AZD1222 COVID-19 vaccine. CDR3s include the opening cysteine and the closing phenylalanine or tryptophan. Each record gives: J gene, clone size, D gene, V gene, CDR3 protein, CDR3 DNA. The D gene is left open where the match is weak. Clone size is stated in some rows and not others, as once, few, many or a class when expanded.

j_gene: TRBJ2-7
abundance: -
d_gene: -
v_gene: TRBV2
CDR3aa: CASSFTAYEQYF
CDR3nt: TGTGCCAGCAGTTTCACTGCCTACGAGCAGTACTTC

j_gene: TRBJ2-2
abundance: -
d_gene: -
v_gene: TRBV27
CDR3aa: CASSSQDYRTNTGELFF
CDR3nt: TGTGCCAGCAGTTCTCAGGACTACCGAACGAACACCGGGGAGCTGTTTTTT

j_gene: TRBJ1-1
abundance: once
d_gene: -
v_gene: TRBV10-1
CDR3aa: CASSETLDSYEAFF
CDR3nt: TGCGCCAGCAGTGAGACACTAGACAGTTATGAAGCTTTCTTT

j_gene: TRBJ1-2
abundance: -
d_gene: -
v_gene: TRBV10-2
CDR3aa: CASRGPSPSTSNYGYTF
CDR3nt: TGCGCCAGCAGGGGCCCTTCCCCCTCGACTTCTAACTATGGCTACACCTTC

j_gene: TRBJ1-5
abundance: -
d_gene: -
v_gene: TRBV27
CDR3aa: CASSPPGGPSNQPQHF
CDR3nt: TGTGCCAGCAGTCCCCCTGGGGGCCCTAGCAATCAGCCCCAGCATTTT

j_gene: TRBJ1-1
abundance: -
d_gene: -
v_gene: TRBV3-1/TRBV3-2
CDR3aa: CASSQVMADTEAFF
CDR3nt: TGTGCCAGCAGCCAAGTAATGGCCGACACTGAAGCTTTCTTT

j_gene: TRBJ1-2
abundance: -
d_gene: TRBD1
v_gene: TRBV6-1
CDR3aa: CASSELQGAANYGYTF
CDR3nt: TGTGCCAGCAGCGAATTACAGGGGGCAGCTAACTATGGCTACACCTTC

j_gene: TRBJ1-5
abundance: -
d_gene: -
v_gene: TRBV6-1
CDR3aa: CASSASPGPGANWPQHF
CDR3nt: TGTGCCAGCAGTGCGTCTCCGGGGCCAGGGGCGAACTGGCCCCAGCATTTT

j_gene: TRBJ2-7
abundance: few
d_gene: TRBD1
v_gene: TRBV19
CDR3aa: CASSTTGTGYNEQYF
CDR3nt: TGTGCCAGTAGCACGACCGGGACAGGGTATAACGAGCAGTACTTC

j_gene: TRBJ1-2
abundance: -
d_gene: -
v_gene: TRBV15
CDR3aa: CATSRDPGGGGYTF
CDR3nt: TGTGCCACCAGCAGAGATCCGGGCGGCGGTGGCTACACCTTC

j_gene: TRBJ2-5
abundance: -
d_gene: -
v_gene: TRBV5-1
CDR3aa: CASSLTDQETQYF
CDR3nt: TGCGCCAGCAGCTTGACTGATCAAGAGACCCAGTACTTC

j_gene: TRBJ1-2
abundance: -
d_gene: -
v_gene: TRBV5-4
CDR3aa: CASSLPAGYDGYTF
CDR3nt: TGTGCCAGCAGCTTGCCCGCAGGCTACGATGGCTACACCTTC

j_gene: TRBJ1-1
abundance: -
d_gene: -
v_gene: TRBV12-3/TRBV12-4
CDR3aa: CASSFQGDTEAFF
CDR3nt: TGTGCCAGCAGTTTTCAGGGAGACACTGAAGCTTTCTTT

j_gene: TRBJ2-3
abundance: -
d_gene: -
v_gene: TRBV4-1
CDR3aa: CASSQDPSYGTDTQYF
CDR3nt: TGCGCCAGCAGCCAAGATCCCTCTTATGGCACAGATACGCAGTATTTT

j_gene: TRBJ1-4
abundance: -
d_gene: TRBD1
v_gene: TRBV4-2
CDR3aa: CASMPRDRGDEKLFF
CDR3nt: TGTGCCAGCATGCCACGGGACAGGGGGGATGAAAAACTGTTTTTT

j_gene: TRBJ1-6
abundance: once
d_gene: -
v_gene: TRBV5-1
CDR3aa: CASSLAGANYNSPLHF
CDR3nt: TGCGCCAGCAGCTTGGCAGGGGCCAATTATAATTCACCCCTCCACTTT

j_gene: TRBJ2-2
abundance: -
d_gene: -
v_gene: TRBV5-1
CDR3aa: CASSSIQTRTGELFF
CDR3nt: TGCGCCAGCAGCTCGATTCAAACCCGCACCGGGGAGCTGTTTTTT

j_gene: TRBJ2-4
abundance: -
d_gene: -
v_gene: TRBV24-1
CDR3aa: CATSDLGRSGKNIQYF
CDR3nt: TGTGCCACCAGTGATTTGGGCAGGTCGGGCAAAAACATTCAGTACTTC

j_gene: TRBJ1-5
abundance: -
d_gene: -
v_gene: TRBV12-5
CDR3aa: CASGLGRTDSNQPQHF
CDR3nt: TGTGCTAGTGGTTTGGGACGGACCGATAGCAATCAGCCCCAGCATTTT

j_gene: TRBJ2-7
abundance: -
d_gene: TRBD1
v_gene: TRBV5-5
CDR3aa: CASSFWDRSEYEQYF
CDR3nt: TGTGCCAGCAGCTTTTGGGACAGGTCGGAGTACGAGCAGTACTTC

j_gene: TRBJ1-1
abundance: -
d_gene: TRBD1
v_gene: TRBV18
CDR3aa: CASSPLGTGLNTEAFF
CDR3nt: TGTGCCAGCTCACCACTGGGGACAGGGCTTAACACTGAAGCTTTCTTT

j_gene: TRBJ1-2
abundance: -
d_gene: -
v_gene: TRBV24-1
CDR3aa: CATSDRTGYGYTF
CDR3nt: TGTGCCACCAGTGACCGCACAGGCTATGGCTACACCTTC

j_gene: TRBJ2-6
abundance: -
d_gene: TRBD1
v_gene: TRBV18
CDR3aa: CASSAAGTGGSGANVLTF
CDR3nt: TGTGCCAGCTCGGCAGCCGGGACAGGGGGCTCTGGGGCCAACGTCCTGACTTTC

j_gene: TRBJ2-1
abundance: -
d_gene: TRBD2
v_gene: TRBV10-2
CDR3aa: CASSEPSGYNEQFF
CDR3nt: TGCGCCAGCAGTGAGCCTAGCGGTTACAATGAGCAGTTCTTC

j_gene: TRBJ1-4
abundance: -
d_gene: -
v_gene: TRBV21-1
CDR3aa: CASTVRGGNEKLFF
CDR3nt: TGTGCCAGCACAGTACGGGGGGGCAATGAAAAACTGTTTTTT

j_gene: TRBJ1-6
abundance: -
d_gene: -
v_gene: TRBV9
CDR3aa: CASSAARVSNSPLHF
CDR3nt: TGTGCCAGCAGCGCTGCCAGGGTATCTAATTCACCCCTCCACTTT

j_gene: TRBJ2-7
abundance: -
d_gene: -
v_gene: TRBV4-1
CDR3aa: CASSQGARSYEQYF
CDR3nt: TGCGCCAGCAGCCAAGGCGCCAGGTCCTACGAGCAGTACTTC

j_gene: TRBJ1-2
abundance: once
d_gene: -
v_gene: TRBV7-2
CDR3aa: CASGKGPTYGYTF
CDR3nt: TGTGCCAGTGGCAAGGGACCTACATATGGCTACACCTTC

j_gene: TRBJ1-5
abundance: -
d_gene: -
v_gene: TRBV10-3
CDR3aa: CAISREQGGNQPQHF
CDR3nt: TGTGCCATCAGTCGGGAGCAGGGAGGAAATCAGCCCCAGCATTTT

j_gene: TRBJ2-7
abundance: -
d_gene: -
v_gene: TRBV6-2/TRBV6-3
CDR3aa: CASSYLGDGEQYF
CDR3nt: TGTGCCAGCAGTTACCTAGGGGACGGCGAGCAGTACTTC

j_gene: TRBJ1-5
abundance: -
d_gene: -
v_gene: TRBV19
CDR3aa: CASSNDLYNQPQHF
CDR3nt: TGTGCCAGTAGTAATGACCTATACAATCAGCCCCAGCATTTT

j_gene: TRBJ2-2
abundance: -
d_gene: TRBD2
v_gene: TRBV10-3
CDR3aa: CAIKGLAGNTGELFF
CDR3nt: TGTGCCATCAAGGGACTAGCGGGTAACACCGGGGAGCTGTTTTTT

j_gene: TRBJ1-3
abundance: -
d_gene: -
v_gene: TRBV12-3/TRBV12-4
CDR3aa: CASSIPGNTIYF
CDR3nt: TGTGCCAGCAGTATTCCTGGAAACACCATATATTTT

j_gene: TRBJ2-1
abundance: -
d_gene: -
v_gene: TRBV11-2
CDR3aa: CASSLVRQGNEQFF
CDR3nt: TGTGCCAGCAGCTTAGTGCGGCAGGGCAATGAGCAGTTCTTC

j_gene: TRBJ1-5
abundance: once
d_gene: TRBD1
v_gene: TRBV19
CDR3aa: CASADRDGSQPQHF
CDR3nt: TGTGCCAGTGCGGACAGGGATGGTAGTCAGCCCCAGCATTTT

j_gene: TRBJ1-4
abundance: -
d_gene: TRBD1
v_gene: TRBV5-1
CDR3aa: CASSSGTGGYKEKLFF
CDR3nt: TGCGCCAGCAGCTCCGGGACAGGGGGTTACAAAGAAAAACTGTTTTTT

j_gene: TRBJ1-1
abundance: -
d_gene: TRBD1
v_gene: TRBV6-5
CDR3aa: CASRPDRAYYTEAFF
CDR3nt: TGTGCCAGCAGACCGGACAGGGCATACTACACTGAAGCTTTCTTT